The 22 T cell receptor beta chains reported below all come from one sample, sequenced in a study of blood T cell repertoires in COVID-19. Assay used: immunoSEQ multiplex PCR; TCRdb lists only in-frame clones, some missing. Found here are under 200,000 clones, 85% to 95% of them singletons; the top ten hold 0.5% to 0.65%. The source material was peripheral blood. These receptor sequences come from a man in his fifties or sixties with acute or convalescent COVID-19.

This clone was detected once. The chain employs TRBV5-1 and TRBJ1-2; 11 nucleotides match TRBD1. Per the germline V gene, CDR1 is SGHRS and CDR2 is YFSETQ. The CDR3 is 16 residues long. J lost 6 bases, V lost 4 bases, and 11 bases had no gene match. CDR3 sequence reads: CASSPGTGGTSDGYTF. CDR3 coding DNA: TGCGCCAGCAGCCCAGGGACAGGGGGGACGAGCGATGGCTACACCTTC.

This chain connects TRBV3-1 (or the pseudogene TRBV3-2) to TRBJ2-7; 7 bases match TRBD2. The trim removed 0 bases at V and 3 bases at J, leaving 2 bases unmatched. The CDR3 loop spans 14 amino acids. CDR1 and CDR2 from the germline V gene are LGHDT and YNNKEL (reference sequence). The CDR3, as DNA: TGTGCCAGCAGCCAAGAGGGGGGGGTCTACGAGCAGTACTTC. Its protein is CASSQEGGVYEQYF.

This clone was detected only once. This chain connects TRBV9 to TRBJ2-5; D might be TRBD1 (5 bases). The CDR3 totals 16 residues. V was clipped by 1 base and J by 3 bases, with 16 bases between them. The germline V gene has CDR1 SGDLS and CDR2 YYNGEE. The CDR3 DNA sequence: TGTGCCAGCAGCGTAACGGGCCAGGGTAGAAAAGAGACCCAGTACTTC. This encodes CASSVTGQGRKETQYF.

This chain's CDR3 is CASSYSEVYNSPLHF. The CDR3 DNA reads TGTGCCAGCAGTTACTCGGAGGTTTATAATTCACCCCTCCACTTT. This rearrangement joins TRBV6-6 to TRBJ1-6, with D uncertain. The CDR3 is 15 amino acids. CDR1 MNHNY and CDR2 SVGAGI come from the germline V gene (reference sequence). The ends were cut back, 0 bases at V and 4 bases at J, with 7 bases in the middle.

This chain joins TRBV7-9 and TRBJ1-2; D gene uncertain. From germline, CDR1 is SEHNR and CDR2 FQNEAQ (reference sequence). CDR3 length equals 13 residues. V dropped 2 bases and J dropped 6 bases, with 10 bases sitting between them. The CDR3 is CASSLRRVDGYTF. CDR3 in DNA: TGTGCCAGCAGCTTAAGGAGGGTCGATGGCTACACCTTC. Full variable domain (rest looked up from reference TRBV7-9 and TRBJ1-2): DTGVSQNPRHKITKRGQNVTFRCDPISEHNRLYWYRQTLGQGPEFLTYFQNEAQLEKSRLLSDRFSAERPKGSFSTLEIQRTEQGDSAMYLCASSLRRVDGYTFGSGTRLTVV.

This chain links TRBV6-2 or TRBV6-3 with TRBJ1-5, with D tentatively TRBD1 (5 bases). V lost 2 bases and J lost 0, with 20 bases in between. The CDR3 has 19 amino acids. Germline V gives CDR1 MNHEY, CDR2 SVGEGT. In DNA form, the CDR3 reads TGTGCCAGCAGTTACGGGGGGGTAAGTGATCCGTATAGCAATCAGCCCCAGCATTTT. It is translated as CASSYGGVSDPYSNQPQHF.

This clone is a singleton in its sample. The chain links TRBV27 to TRBJ2-5, with 9 bases matching TRBD1. This CDR3 has 13 residues. The trim removed 10 bases at V and 4 bases at J, leaving 7 bases unmatched. The germline gives CDR1 MNHEY, CDR2 SMNVEV (reference sequence). CDR3 DNA sequence: TGTGCCAACCGCGGGACAGGGTTAGAGACCCAGTACTTC. Translation gives CANRGTGLETQYF.

The chain couples TRBV25-1 to TRBJ1-2; D is ambiguous. CDR1 and CDR2 from the germline V gene are MGHDK and SYGVNS. The length of the CDR3 is 11 residues. Trimming removed 11 bases at V and 5 bases at J, with 12 bases between. DNA of the CDR3: TGTGCCCGAATCTTTCGGTATGGCTACACCTTC. Encoded protein: CARIFRYGYTF.

As DNA, the CDR3 is TGTGCCAGCAGTCAGGGACAGCCAAACATTCAGTACTTC. This encodes CASSQGQPNIQYF. The rearrangement links TRBV27 to TRBJ2-4; 7 positions agree with TRBD1. After removal of 5 bases from V and 6 bases from J, the junction contained 4 bases not matched to a gene. Germline V gives CDR1 MNHEY, CDR2 SMNVEV (reference sequence). This CDR3 region has 13 residues.

The chain joins TRBV6-5 to TRBJ1-5, with TRBD1 matching 7 bases. Germline CDR1 and CDR2: MNHEY and SVGAGI. This CDR3 has 14 residues. Losses at the gene ends were 6 bases for V and 1 base for J; bases not matched to a gene: 3. The CDR3 bases are TGTGCCAGCAGCCAGGGACAGAGCAATCAGCCCCAGCATTTT. It is translated as CASSQGQSNQPQHF.

The V call is TRBV7-3, the J call TRBJ2-1; D unclear. The CDR3 extends over 12 amino acids. From germline, CDR1 is SGHTA and CDR2 FQGTGA. V lost 5 bases, J lost 4 bases, and 6 bases lay in between. CDR3 residues: CASSTSYNEQFF. CDR3 DNA: TGTGCCAGCAGCACCAGTTACAATGAGCAGTTCTTC.

This clone was counted a single time. This chain uses TRBV7-2 with TRBJ2-5, with 8 bases matching TRBD1. The CDR3 is 16 residues long. V was clipped by 2 bases and J by 5 bases; unmatched bases: 10. CDR1 and CDR2 (germline): SGHTA, FQGNSA. This CDR3 reads CASSLRTGTGRETQYF. Written as DNA, the CDR3 is TGTGCCAGCAGCTTACGCACCGGGACAGGAAGGGAGACCCAGTACTTC. Supplemented by reference TRBV7-2 and TRBJ2-5, the full variable domain reads GAGVSQSPSNKVTEKGKDVELRCDPISGHTALYWYRQSLGQGLEFLIYFQGNSAPDKSGLPSDRFSAERTGGSVSTLTIQRTQQEDSAVYLCASSLRTGTGRETQYFGPGTRLLVL.

The chain joins TRBV19 to TRBJ1-5, with D possibly TRBD1 on 6 matching bases. Per germline, CDR1 LNHDA and CDR2 SQIVND (reference sequence). The V end lost 7 bases, the J end lost 5 bases, and 12 bases lay between the germline ends. The CDR3 loop spans 13 amino acids. The CDR3 spells CASNRDNYQPQHF. The DNA for the CDR3 is TGTGCCAGTAATCGGGACAATTATCAGCCCCAGCATTTT.

A few counts support this clone. This chain uses TRBV7-3 with TRBJ1-6; 9 bases fit TRBD1. There are 16 residues in the CDR3. CDR1 is SGHTA and CDR2 is FQGTGA in the germline V gene. With V trimmed by 2 bases and J by 7 bases, 6 bases remained unmatched. The CDR3 reads CASSLQGQGSNSPLHF. CDR3 nucleotides: TGTGCCAGCAGCTTACAAGGACAGGGGTCCAATTCACCCCTCCACTTT.

This sequence joins TRBV9 and TRBJ2-5; the match to TRBD2 covers 9 bases. CDR1 is SGDLS and CDR2 is YYNGEE in the germline V gene. The CDR3 totals 17 residues. The V gene end was trimmed by 3 bases and the J gene end by 5 bases; junction bases not matched to a gene: 14. Here the CDR3 reads CASSARWGREGRETQYF. For the CDR3, the DNA is TGTGCCAGCAGCGCCCGGTGGGGGCGGGAGGGCAGGGAGACCCAGTACTTC.

The rearrangement joins TRBV28 to TRBJ1-5; a weak D match, TRBD1 (5 bases). Trimming left V 6 bases short and J 0 bases short, with 12 bases between. The CDR3 has 15 residues. CDR1 is MDHEN, CDR2 SYDVKM, per germline. CDR3 in amino acids: CASRIPGDSNQPQHF. The CDR3 DNA reads as TGTGCCAGCAGAATACCGGGGGATAGCAATCAGCCCCAGCATTTT.

V is TRBV6-5 and J is TRBJ1-2; 7 positions agree with TRBD1. The trim removed 10 bases at V and 5 bases at J, leaving 7 bases unmatched. The CDR3 extends over 12 amino acids. Germline CDR1 is MNHEY and CDR2 is SVGAGI. For the CDR3, the DNA is TGTGCCACTTCGACAGGGCAATATGGCTACACCTTC. Translating it yields CATSTGQYGYTF.

V and J are TRBV15 and TRBJ2-3, with D perhaps TRBD1 (5 bases). The CDR3 is 16 residues long. Between the trimmed V and J ends, which lost 1 base and 0 bases, there was a span of 11 bases. Per the germline V gene, CDR1 is LNHNV and CDR2 is YYDKDF (reference sequence). The CDR3 loop is CATSRARGLSTDTQYF. For the CDR3, the DNA is TGTGCCACCAGCAGAGCAAGGGGCCTAAGCACAGATACGCAGTATTTT.

The V call is TRBV15, the J call TRBJ2-7, with 7 nucleotides matching TRBD2. Germline V gene lookup returns CDR1 LNHNV and CDR2 YYDKDF (reference sequence). The CDR3 totals 15 residues. V lost 0 bases to trimming and J lost 6 bases; unmatched junction nucleotides: 8. The CDR3 is CATSRDRGRAGEQYF. As DNA, the CDR3 is TGTGCCACCAGCAGAGATCGTGGGAGGGCCGGCGAGCAGTACTTC. The whole variable domain, remainder taken from reference TRBV15 and TRBJ2-7, is DAMVIQNPRYQVTQFGKPVTLSCSQTLNHNVMYWYQQKSSQAPKLLFHYYDKDFNNEADTPDNFQSRRPNTSFCFLDIRSPGLGDTAMYLCATSRDRGRAGEQYFGPGTRLTVT.

The genes are TRBV2 and TRBJ2-2, with TRBD1 matching 8 bases. J gave up 6 bases and V 5 bases, and 8 bases lay outside the gene matches. CDR1 is SNHLY and CDR2 is FYNNEI in the germline V gene. The CDR3 covers 15 residues. CDR3 protein: CASSTWTGKAGELFF. CDR3 DNA: TGTGCCAGCAGTACCTGGACAGGGAAGGCCGGGGAGCTGTTTTTT. The variable domain in full, completed from reference TRBV2 and TRBJ2-2, reads EPEVTQTPSHQVTQMGQEVILRCVPISNHLYFYWYRQILGQKVEFLVSFYNNEISEKSEIFDDQFSVERPDGSNFTLKIRSTKLEDSAMYFCASSTWTGKAGELFFGEGSRLTVL.

V gene TRBV7-9 combines with J gene TRBJ2-7; maybe TRBD2 (6 bases). The ends were cut back, 5 bases at V and 3 bases at J, with 14 bases in the middle. This CDR3 is 14 amino acids long. From germline, CDR1 is SEHNR and CDR2 FQNEAQ (reference sequence). CDR3 DNA: TGTGCCAGCAGCACCAGCCTGCGGGGCTACGAGCAGTACTTC. Translated: CASSTSLRGYEQYF.

This clone occurred a few times. The V gene is TRBV6-2 or TRBV6-3, the J gene TRBJ1-1; TRBD1 matches at 12 bases. Germline V lookup: CDR1 MNHEY, CDR2 SVGEGT. With V trimmed by 6 bases and J by 5 bases, 10 bases remained unmatched. This CDR3 contains 16 residues. The CDR3 DNA is TGTGCCAGCAGCCGCCACCGGGACAGGGGGCTTACTGAAGCTTTCTTT. Translation: CASSRHRDRGLTEAFF.